This T cell receptor (beta chain) was sequenced during a study of CD8 T cells in Susac syndrome. TEMRA cells were FACS-enriched, with CD8+ and CD4+ T cells isolated negatively. A quantity of 0.5 to 1 ug RNA underwent reverse transcription using random hexamers. Amplification of the TCR beta CDR3 was carried out by immunoSEQ multiplex PCR, which spanned a total of 54 Vbeta and 13 Jbeta segments. One entry per CDR3 protein results from TCRdb running MiXCR on the immunoSEQ multiplex PCR reads. There are roughly 120,000 distinct CDR3 sequences in the sample; about 94% occur only once, and 0.095% to 0.15% lies in the top ten. The germline CDR1 and CDR2 sequences are MNHEY and SVGAGI. The CDR3 sequence is 11 residues long. The V gene lost 2 bases and the J gene lost 6 bases, with 3 bases spanning the gap.

The clonotype originates from a human donor with multiple sclerosis. The J gene is TRBJ2-3, the V gene TRBV6-5, with D uncertain. The sequencing input was CD4+ T cells from PBMCs. Here the CDR3 DNA reads TGTGCCAGCAGTTACGCGGATACGCAGTATTTT. Protein product: CASSYADTQYF.